This TCR beta chain derives from a study of blood T cells in healthy people across ages. Study information: The capture of about one barcoded beta molecule per two T cells was achieved by template switching.

This CDR3 spans 15 amino acids. Per the germline V gene, CDR1 is LGHDT and CDR2 is YNNKEL (reference sequence). J lost 3 bases, V lost 2 bases, and 7 bases had no gene match. This clonotype was counted once. The authors ran a second PCR of roughly 7 to 11 cycles using a sample-barcoded 5' primer and a J-beta primer mix. TCRdb recomputed calls from the 5' RACE reads with MiXCR, one row per CDR3 protein. The table shows 700,000 or so distinct CDR3 sequences, with about 24% occurring only once. V usage is TRBV3-1 and J usage is TRBJ2-7; 7 positions match TRBD1. Sample: blood. The TCR was taken from a man between 65 and 85 years old in good health. CDR3 residues: CASSQYRRQGYEQYF. The CDR3 bases are TGTGCCAGCAGCCAATATCGTCGACAGGGCTACGAGCAGTACTTC.